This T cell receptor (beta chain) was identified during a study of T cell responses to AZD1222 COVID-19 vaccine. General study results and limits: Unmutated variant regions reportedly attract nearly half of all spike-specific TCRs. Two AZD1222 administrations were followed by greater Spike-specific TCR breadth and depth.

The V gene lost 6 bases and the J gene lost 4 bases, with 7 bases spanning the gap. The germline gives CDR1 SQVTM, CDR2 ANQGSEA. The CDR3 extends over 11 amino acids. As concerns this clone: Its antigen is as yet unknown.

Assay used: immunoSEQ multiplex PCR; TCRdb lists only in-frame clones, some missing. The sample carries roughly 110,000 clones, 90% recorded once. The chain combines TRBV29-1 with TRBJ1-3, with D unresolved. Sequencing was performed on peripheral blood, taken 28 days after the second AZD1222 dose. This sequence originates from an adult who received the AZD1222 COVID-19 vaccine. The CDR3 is CSVPVGNTIYF. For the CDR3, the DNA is TGCAGCGTCCCAGTGGGAAACACCATATATTTT.